The clone carrying this T cell receptor beta chain has only a few counts. Its matching antigen is unknown. The CDR3 covers 12 residues. V lost 4 bases to trimming and J lost 1 base, with 4 bases between them. CDR1 and CDR2 from the germline V gene are SQVTM and ANQGSEA. This sample was included in a study of T cells after yellow fever vaccination. TCRdb used MiXCR to reprocess the 5' RACE reads, holding one entry per CDR3 protein. Counted here are 450,000 to 600,000 distinct CDR3 sequences, about a sixth occurring once; the ten biggest clones make up 15% to 20%. Study results and limitations: Among primary-vaccination clones, most reappeared after the booster, at 95% to 96% for CD4 and under 90% for CD8.

The genes are TRBV29-1 and TRBJ2-2; D call uncertain. This specimen was PBMCs, taken 5 days after the first yellow fever vaccination. This receptor was identified in a young man who received the YFV17D yellow fever vaccine. For the CDR3, the DNA is TGCAGCGTTGTCTGGAACACCGGGGAGCTGTTTTTT. It encodes CSVVWNTGELFF.